Listed here are 32 T cell receptor beta chains from one sample, sequenced in a study of T cells in Graves' hyperthyroidism and ophthalmopathy. There were TCR beta CDR3 regions amplified from RNA transcripts. Carried out on the TCR CDR3, a first-round RT-PCR used the HTBI primer set. TCRdb processed the multiplex PCR reads anew with MiXCR; each CDR3 protein has one entry. The table lists about 380,000 distinct CDR3 sequences, around 18% of them singletons. Source material: blood. The receptors shown here come from a man younger than 30 with Graves' ophthalmopathy.

This clonotype was counted between two and nine times. V gene TRBV9 combines with J gene TRBJ1-6; the D is unclear. The CDR3 is 17 amino acids. The germline V gene encodes CDR1 SGDLS and CDR2 YYNGEE. V lost 2 bases and J 6 bases, leaving 18 bases between the germline ends. The CDR3 region is CASSVSGSSAINSPLHF. Here the CDR3 DNA reads TGTGCCAGCAGCGTTTCCGGGAGCAGTGCGATTAATTCACCCCTCCACTTT. The full variable domain, with the rest looked up from reference TRBV9 and TRBJ1-6, is DSGVTQTPKHLITATGQRVTLRCSPRSGDLSVYWYQQSLDQGLQFLIQYYNGEERAKGNILERFSAQQFPDLHSELNLSSLELGDSALYFCASSVSGSSAINSPLHFGNGTRLTVT.

There are many counts of this clonotype. The chain combines TRBV20-1 with TRBJ2-3; D is perhaps TRBD2 (6 bases). The length of the CDR3 is 15 residues. Trimming took 5 bases from V and 1 from J, leaving 16 bases between them. Germline V gene sequence: CDR1 DFQATT, CDR2 SNEGSKA (reference sequence). CDR3 in DNA: TGCAGTGCTCCGGTCGGCGGGGTCCGCACAGATACGCAGTATTTT. This translates into CSAPVGGVRTDTQYF.

This clonotype occurred many times. The chain links TRBV27 to TRBJ1-1, with 10 bases lining up with TRBD1. V shed 8 bases and J 1 base; nucleotides not matched to a gene: 1. CDR1 MNHEY and CDR2 SMNVEV come from the germline V gene (reference sequence). The CDR3 length is 13 residues. Here the CDR3 reads CASGTGENTEAFF. As DNA, the CDR3 is TGTGCCAGCGGGACAGGGGAGAACACTGAAGCTTTCTTT.

The CDR3 region is CASSLVFNGGNTEAFF. CDR3 bases: TGCGCCAGCAGCTTGGTTTTTAATGGTGGGAACACTGAAGCTTTCTTT. J is TRBJ1-1 and V is TRBV5-1; the D is unclear. V lost 0 bases to trimming and J lost 1 base, with 13 bases between them. This CDR3 spans 16 amino acids. CDR1 is SGHRS and CDR2 is YFSETQ in the germline V gene.

This clonotype has just a few counts. This may arise from a read error, as a much more abundant clone is one base away. The chain links TRBV7-3 to TRBJ2-2; D not certain. There are 13 residues in the CDR3. The germline gives CDR1 SGHTA, CDR2 FQGTGA. Trimming removed 1 base from V and 1 base from J, with 1 base in between. CDR3: CASSLKNTGELFF. CDR3 sequence (DNA): TGTGCCAGCAGCTTAAAGAACACCGGGGAGCTGTTTTTT. The full variable domain, with the rest looked up from reference TRBV7-3 and TRBJ2-2, is GAGVSQTPSNKVTEKGKYVELRCDPISGHTALYWYRQSLGQGPEFLIYFQGTGAADDSGLPNDRFFAVRPEGSVSTLKIQRTERGDSAVYLCASSLKNTGELFFGEGSRLTVL.

This clonotype was detected many times. This chain uses TRBV6-1 with TRBJ2-7; D possibly corresponds to TRBD2 (5 bases). CDR3 size: 13 residues. Germline V gene lookup returns CDR1 MNHNS and CDR2 SASEGT. Trimming took 7 bases from V and 4 from J, leaving 14 bases between them. CDR3 region: CASNFGLPYEQYF. CDR3 nucleotide sequence: TGTGCCAGCAATTTTGGACTTCCGTACGAGCAGTACTTC.

This clonotype was recorded many times. This chain connects TRBV12-3 or TRBV12-4 to TRBJ1-1; the D gene is possibly TRBD1 (5 bases). Trimming removed 3 bases at V and 1 base at J, with 6 bases between. This CDR3 has 13 amino acids. CDR3 sequence (DNA): TGTGCCAGCAGTTTCGGGGCGAACACTGAAGCTTTCTTT. Its protein product is CASSFGANTEAFF.

A few counts support this clonotype. This chain uses TRBV20-1 with TRBJ2-2; TRBD2 might be the D (7 bases). The V gene's germline CDR1 is DFQATT and CDR2 SNEGSKA (reference sequence). This CDR3 has 17 amino acids. Deletions cut 5 bases from V and 2 bases from J, with 21 bases between. The CDR3 DNA reads as TGCAGTGCTCCAGCACATCTCGGGGGGCCTAACACCGGGGAGCTGTTTTTT. Translation gives CSAPAHLGGPNTGELFF.

At least ten counts were recorded for this clonotype. This chain connects TRBV7-2 to TRBJ2-5, with D possibly called TRBD1 or TRBD2 (6 bases each). Trimming pared 0 bases from V and 0 bases from J, leaving 17 bases between. Germline V gives CDR1 SGHTA, CDR2 FQGNSA. The CDR3 spans 18 residues. The CDR3: CASSLAGIGGPYQETQYF. The CDR3 DNA reads as TGTGCCAGCAGCTTAGCGGGTATCGGGGGCCCCTACCAAGAGACCCAGTACTTC.

This clonotype showed up just a few times. The rearrangement uses TRBV7-9 and TRBJ2-7; tentatively, D is TRBD1 or TRBD2 (5 bases each). Between the trimmed V and J ends, which lost 5 bases and 1 base, there was a span of 12 bases. This CDR3 is built from 14 residues. CDR1 is SEHNR and CDR2 is FQNEAQ in the germline V gene (reference sequence). CDR3 sequence: CASSTKGPSYEQYF. The CDR3 DNA follows: TGTGCCAGCAGCACCAAGGGACCGTCCTACGAGCAGTACTTC. The whole variable domain, filled in from reference TRBV7-9 and TRBJ2-7, reads DTGVSQNPRHKITKRGQNVTFRCDPISEHNRLYWYRQTLGQGPEFLTYFQNEAQLEKSRLLSDRFSAERPKGSFSTLEIQRTEQGDSAMYLCASSTKGPSYEQYFGPGTRLTVT.

The V and J genes are TRBV6-1 and TRBJ2-7, with 7 bases fitting TRBD1. The CDR3 sequence is 13 residues long. The V gene's germline CDR1 is MNHNS and CDR2 SASEGT. With V trimmed by 8 bases and J by 6 bases, 10 bases remained unmatched. This CDR3 is CASQLTGAAEQYF. Written as DNA, the CDR3 is TGTGCCAGCCAATTAACAGGGGCCGCCGAGCAGTACTTC.

J is TRBJ2-7 and V is TRBV20-1, with 7 nucleotides matching TRBD1. Germline assignment: CDR1 DFQATT and CDR2 SNEGSKA (reference sequence). Trimming at V came to 6 bases and at J to 2 bases, leaving 7 bases not matched to a gene. CDR3 size: 13 residues. The CDR3 sequence: CSALRQGTYEQYF. As DNA, the CDR3 is TGCAGTGCGCTCAGACAGGGAACCTACGAGCAGTACTTC.

This clonotype was observed many times. The chain employs TRBV7-9 and TRBJ2-1, with a weak D call TRBD2 (6 bases). Germline V gene sequence: CDR1 SEHNR, CDR2 FQNEAQ (reference sequence). V was clipped by 4 bases and J by 8 bases, with 21 bases between them. The CDR3 contains 16 residues. The DNA for the CDR3 is TGTGCCAGCAGCTCGGCACCGGGACTCCGGGTCGATGAGCAGTTCTTC. Its protein product is CASSSAPGLRVDEQFF.

This clonotype was counted a few times. This sequence joins TRBV13 and TRBJ2-7; possibly TRBD2 for D (6 bases). V lost 1 base and J 4 bases, leaving 11 bases between the germline ends. This CDR3 has 14 amino acids. Germline-derived CDR1 and CDR2 are PRHDT and FYEKMQ (reference sequence). The CDR3 is CASSLETRGYEQYF. The CDR3 DNA sequence: TGTGCCAGCAGCTTAGAGACTAGAGGGTACGAGCAGTACTTC.

The chain recombines TRBV14 with TRBJ2-5, with D possibly matching TRBD1 (5 bases). This CDR3 is built from 14 residues. V was clipped by 2 bases and J by 7 bases, with 14 bases between them. From germline, CDR1 is SGHDN and CDR2 FVKESK. CDR3 region: CASSQNYLQGTQYF. The CDR3 region has the DNA TGTGCCAGCAGCCAAAACTACTTGCAGGGGACCCAGTACTTC.

This clonotype was picked up a small number of times. The CDR3: CASSQGSGPGDGYTF. CDR3 nucleotides: TGTGCCAGCAGCCAAGGCTCCGGCCCTGGGGATGGCTACACCTTC. The rearrangement uses TRBV14 and TRBJ1-2; D is ambiguous. CDR3 length: 15 residues. The V and J ends lost 1 base and 6 bases respectively, with 15 bases between them. The germline V gene has CDR1 SGHDN and CDR2 FVKESK.

This clonotype was seen a single time. The V gene is TRBV20-1, the J gene TRBJ2-2; 11 bases agree with TRBD2. V lost 5 bases, J lost 3 bases, and 5 bases stayed unmatched. There are 15 residues in the CDR3. The germline V gene encodes CDR1 DFQATT and CDR2 SNEGSKA (reference sequence). The CDR3 DNA follows: TGCAGTGCTGAGGGACTAGCGGAGTACACCGGGGAGCTGTTTTTT. Translation: CSAEGLAEYTGELFF.

Written as DNA, the CDR3 is TGTGCCAGCAGTTACTCCGCCAGCTTCCAAGAGACCCAGTACTTC. Residues: CASSYSASFQETQYF. The chain carries TRBV6-2 or TRBV6-3 and TRBJ2-5; no clear D gene. The CDR3 contains 15 residues. From germline, CDR1 is MNHEY and CDR2 SVGEGT. The V end lost 0 bases, the J end lost 1 base, and 9 bases lay between the germline ends.

This clonotype occurred many times. The chain uses TRBV3-1 and TRBJ2-5; TRBD2 matches 14 bases. Germline-derived CDR1 and CDR2 are LGHDT and YNNKEL (reference sequence). The J segment lost 5 bases and the V segment lost 4 bases, leaving 6 bases of the junction unmatched. The CDR3 contains 16 residues. Here the CDR3 reads CASSRRTSGGMETQYF. The CDR3 DNA is TGTGCCAGCAGCCGCCGGACTAGCGGGGGGATGGAGACCCAGTACTTC.

This clonotype turned up a few times. The chain is built from TRBV7-2 and TRBJ1-3; D is unresolved. V dropped 6 bases and J dropped 2 bases, with 17 bases sitting between them. Germline CDR1 reads SGHTA; CDR2 reads FQGNSA. The CDR3 has 16 residues. In DNA form, the CDR3 reads TGTGCCAGCAGTTTCAGGCAGGCACTGCCTGGAAACACCATATATTTT. Translating it yields CASSFRQALPGNTIYF.

This clonotype appeared a few times. This chain joins TRBV11-3 and TRBJ1-1; D is ambiguous. This CDR3 is built from 15 residues. In germline, CDR1 is SGHNT, CDR2 YENEEA. V was clipped by 6 bases and J by 3 bases, with 17 bases between them. CDR3 coding DNA: TGTGCCAGCAGTCCCGGGCCCCAAAGGGACACTGAAGCTTTCTTT. Residues: CASSPGPQRDTEAFF.

Ten or more counts support this clonotype. The V gene is TRBV12-5, the J gene TRBJ2-3; D is tentatively TRBD1 or TRBD2 (6 bases each). In germline, CDR1 is LGHNT, CDR2 FRNRAP. The V gene lost 2 bases and the J gene lost 1 base, with 13 bases spanning the gap. The CDR3 is 16 amino acids. In DNA form, the CDR3 reads TGTGCTAGTGGTTTGTCGTCAGGGGAGGGCACAGATACGCAGTATTTT. This encodes CASGLSSGEGTDTQYF. Combining the CDR3 with reference TRBV12-5 and TRBJ2-3 gives the whole variable domain DARVTQTPRHKVTEMGQEVTMRCQPILGHNTVFWYRQTMMQGLELLAYFRNRAPLDDSGMPKDRFSAEMPDATLATLKIQPSEPRDSAVYFCASGLSSGEGTDTQYFGPGTRLTVL.

This clonotype was seen a few times. The gene calls are TRBV6-1 and TRBJ1-5, with 7 bases identical to TRBD1. The CDR3 runs 15 residues. Germline-derived CDR1 and CDR2 are MNHNS and SASEGT. J was trimmed by 5 bases and V by 2 bases; bases with no gene match: 6. The CDR3 region is CASSEREGADQPQHF. The CDR3 bases are TGTGCCAGCAGTGAACGAGAGGGGGCAGATCAGCCCCAGCATTTT.

This clonotype showed up just a few times. The V call is TRBV5-1, the J call TRBJ1-3, with 9 positions matching TRBD1. The CDR3 loop spans 18 amino acids. V gave up 4 bases and J gave up 2 bases; unmatched junction bases: 13. Germline V gene data show CDR1 as SGHRS and CDR2 as YFSETQ. DNA of the CDR3: TGCGCCAGCAGCCCCCACGAAAGCCGGGACAGGGCTGGAAACACCATATATTTT. Encoded protein: CASSPHESRDRAGNTIYF.

The V gene is TRBV6-1, the J gene TRBJ2-2, with a possible D match to TRBD2 (5 bases). Germline values: CDR1 MNHNS, CDR2 SASEGT. The CDR3 has 14 amino acids. Trimming cost V 5 bases and J 6 bases, with 13 bases left between them. CDR3 residues: CASSLAWESGELFF. The DNA for the CDR3 is TGTGCCAGCAGTCTCGCGTGGGAGTCCGGGGAGCTGTTTTTT.

This clonotype was recorded at least ten times. The rearrangement joins TRBV2 to TRBJ2-2; 10 positions agree with TRBD1. Germline-derived CDR1 and CDR2 are SNHLY and FYNNEI. The junction had 10 bases not matched to a gene; V was cut back by 8 bases and J by 1 base. This CDR3 has 17 amino acids. CDR3 sequence: CASAWDRGYRNTGELFF. CDR3 nucleotides: TGTGCCAGCGCATGGGACAGGGGATATAGGAACACCGGGGAGCTGTTTTTT.

J is TRBJ2-2 and V is TRBV10-2; 7 positions match TRBD1. The CDR3 is made up of 15 amino acids. The V gene's germline CDR1 is WSHSY and CDR2 SAAADI. Losses at the gene ends were 8 bases for V and 2 bases for J; bases not matched to a gene: 8. CDR3 residues: CASLTGTANTGELFF. The CDR3 bases are TGCGCCAGCCTCACCGGGACAGCAAACACCGGGGAGCTGTTTTTT.

The gene calls are TRBV11-2 and TRBJ2-3; D may match TRBD1 or TRBD2 (6 bases each). From germline, CDR1 is SGHAT and CDR2 FQNNGV. With 5 bases removed from V and 1 base from J, the gap between germline ends came to 16 bases. The CDR3 extends over 16 amino acids. For the CDR3, the DNA is TGTGCCAGCAGCACCGAATTGGGGGGCCGCACAGATACGCAGTATTTT. Its translation is CASSTELGGRTDTQYF. The full variable domain, rest sourced from reference TRBV11-2 and TRBJ2-3, is EAGVAQSPRYKIIEKRQSVAFWCNPISGHATLYWYQQILGQGPKLLIQFQNNGVVDDSQLPKDRFSAERLKGVDSTLKIQPAKLEDSAVYLCASSTELGGRTDTQYFGPGTRLTVL.

V usage is TRBV5-1 and J usage is TRBJ1-6, with 9 bases identical to TRBD1. V shed 4 bases and J 6 bases; nucleotides not matched to a gene: 11. CDR1 SGHRS and CDR2 YFSETQ come from the germline V gene. The CDR3 has 17 residues. This CDR3 reads CASSPSALGQGNSPLHF. The DNA of the CDR3 is TGCGCCAGCAGCCCATCAGCTTTGGGACAGGGTAATTCACCCCTCCACTTT.

The chain carries TRBV29-1 and TRBJ1-3; D is ambiguous. The CDR3 is made up of 11 amino acids. In germline, CDR1 is SQVTM, CDR2 ANQGSEA. Deletions cut 4 bases from V and 4 bases from J, with 5 bases between. The CDR3 spells CSVVWGNTIYF. The CDR3, as DNA: TGCAGCGTTGTTTGGGGAAACACCATATATTTT. The whole variable domain, filled in from reference TRBV29-1 and TRBJ1-3, reads SAVISQKPSRDICQRGTSLTIQCQVDSQVTMMFWYRQQPGQSLTLIATANQGSEATYESGFVIDKFPISRPNLTFSTLTVSNMSPEDSSIYLCSVVWGNTIYFGEGSWLTVV.

This clonotype was picked up many times. The chain joins TRBV7-2 to TRBJ1-2; no reliable D call. The CDR3 spans 14 residues. The germline V and J ends were trimmed by 1 base and 4 bases, with 10 bases remaining between them. The germline V gene encodes CDR1 SGHTA and CDR2 FQGNSA. As DNA, the CDR3 is TGTGCCAGCAGCTTAGGTTCGGCGGTCTATGGCTACACCTTC. Its translation is CASSLGSAVYGYTF.

Turning to this clonotype: A junction boundary mismatches the germline segment, possibly from a read error. The rearrangement links TRBV9 to TRBJ1-4, with 8 bases identical to TRBD1. This CDR3 region has 15 residues. The germline CDR1 and CDR2 sequences are SGDLS and YYNGEE. The CDR3 region has the DNA TGTGCCAGCAGCGTAGATGGGACAGGAGACGGAAAACTGTCTTTT. It specifies CASSVDGTGDGKLSF.